These 26 T cell receptor beta chains originate from one sample sequenced in a study of graft-versus-host responses after intestinal transplantation (dated by TCRdb to the early 2020s). Library generation was performed with the immunoSEQ multiplex PCR assay. TCRdb obtained this table from immuneACCESS and retained in-frame rearrangements with V and J assigned. These tables miss some clones; where compared with another copy, unresolved V genes account for less than half of the shortfall, and the remainder is unexplained. The sample table holds nearly 25,000 clones, of which approximately 40% were seen once. The ten largest clones add up to 0.66% of the sample. The time point label, read with the paper, signifies: cells obtained before transplantation from donor or recipient. Sequenced material: alloreactive CD4+ T cells from a mixed lymphocyte reaction culture, taken before intestinal transplant. The cell subset or site tag for this specimen amounts to: CFSE-low proliferating T cells sorted from roughly 6-day pre-transplant mixed lymphocyte reaction (GvH or HvG direction). These receptors were collected from a human patient who received an intestinal transplant.

V and J are TRBV7-8 and TRBJ1-1; perhaps TRBD1 as D (5 bases). Germline CDR1 reads SGHVS; CDR2 reads FQNEAQ. The V gene lost 7 bases and the J gene lost 0 bases, with 12 bases spanning the gap. This CDR3 is built from 14 residues. The CDR3 nucleotides are TGTGCCAGCATCCTCGGGGGTTTGAACACTGAAGCTTTCTTT. It yields the protein CASILGGLNTEAFF.

The chain couples TRBV6-5 to TRBJ2-3; D remains unclear. From germline, CDR1 is MNHEY and CDR2 SVGAGI. V lost 6 bases and J lost 8, with 18 bases in between. This CDR3 is 14 amino acids long. CDR3 bases: TGTGCCAGCAGCATACGCCATGGCCCAATTACGCAGTATTTT. Encoded protein: CASSIRHGPITQYF.

CDR3 loop: CASSTGTGAIQYF. The DNA of the CDR3 is TGTGCCAGCTCGACCGGGACAGGGGCCATTCAGTACTTC. The chain is built from TRBV18 and TRBJ2-4; 10 bases line up with TRBD1. Germline loops: CDR1 KGHSH, CDR2 LQKENI. V lost 6 bases, J lost 9 bases, and 5 bases stayed unmatched. This CDR3 is 13 amino acids long.

This clone was counted only a few times. The CDR3 nucleotides are TGCGCCAGCAGTGAGCTATATCAGCCCCAGCATTTT. It is translated as CASSELYQPQHF. V gene TRBV10-2 combines with J gene TRBJ1-5; unclear D gene. The germline V gene has CDR1 WSHSY and CDR2 SAAADI. This CDR3 is built from 12 residues. Trimming stripped 2 bases from V and 5 bases from J, with 4 bases between.

The chain recombines TRBV7-3 with TRBJ1-2, with D tentatively TRBD1 (6 bases). Trimming left V 6 bases short and J 10 bases short, with 18 bases between. Germline values: CDR1 SGHTA, CDR2 FQGTGA. CDR3 size: 13 residues. CDR3 sequence reads: CASSLTLDSPYTF. In DNA, the CDR3 is TGTGCCAGCAGTCTTACGCTGGACAGCCCCTACACCTTC.

The sample holds a few counts of this clone. The rearrangement uses TRBV5-1 and TRBJ1-2, with 9 bases aligning to TRBD1. The junction had 6 bases not matched to a gene; V was cut back by 0 bases and J by 0 bases. This CDR3 contains 17 residues. Per the germline V gene, CDR1 is SGHRS and CDR2 is YFSETQ. The CDR3: CASSLDGTGLSNYGYTF. Here the CDR3 DNA reads TGCGCCAGCAGCTTGGACGGGACAGGGTTATCTAACTATGGCTACACCTTC.

CDR3 coding DNA: TGCGCCAGCAGTGGGACAGGGGGCACTGAAGCTTTCTTT. Encoded protein: CASSGTGGTEAFF. The rearrangement links TRBV10-2 to TRBJ1-1; 10 positions match TRBD1. CDR3 length: 13 residues. CDR1 is WSHSY, CDR2 SAAADI, per germline. J was trimmed by 4 bases and V by 4 bases; bases with no gene match: 0.

This chain uses TRBV4-2 with TRBJ2-5; 11 nucleotides agree with TRBD2. Per germline, CDR1 LGHNA and CDR2 YNFKEQ. Germline trimming cut 5 bases from V and 4 bases from J; bases unmatched to any gene: 12. This CDR3 spans 17 amino acids. The CDR3 DNA follows: TGTGCCAGCAGCAGCCTACGGGGTAGCGGGAGGGGAGAGACCCAGTACTTC. It is translated as CASSSLRGSGRGETQYF.

The chain has TRBV7-9 and TRBJ2-1, with TRBD2 matching over 12 bases. CDR1 and CDR2 from the germline V gene are SEHNR and FQNEAQ (reference sequence). V lost 6 bases to trimming and J lost 8 bases; unmatched junction nucleotides: 14. This CDR3 comprises 17 residues. In nucleotides, the CDR3 is TGTGCCAGCAGTTTTATCGTTACTAGCGGGGGGCCCGATGAGCAGTTCTTC. Protein: CASSFIVTSGGPDEQFF.

This sequence joins TRBV9 and TRBJ2-5; 7 nucleotides align to TRBD2. CDR3 length: 15 residues. Trimming took 3 bases from V and 7 from J; bases not matched to a gene: 12. The germline V gene has CDR1 SGDLS and CDR2 YYNGEE. The chain's CDR3 is CASSDGGTSRRTQYF. Written as DNA, the CDR3 is TGTGCCAGCAGCGACGGGGGGACCAGCAGGCGGACCCAGTACTTC.

The V gene is TRBV6-5, the J gene TRBJ1-2; tentative D call: TRBD1 (6 bases). The CDR3 spans 14 residues. Trimming removed 5 bases from V and 4 bases from J, with 14 bases in between. Germline V lookup: CDR1 MNHEY, CDR2 SVGAGI. CDR3 in amino acids: CASSVGGAGYGYTF. CDR3 bases: TGTGCCAGCAGTGTCGGGGGGGCTGGCTATGGCTACACCTTC.

This clone was seen a few times. The rearrangement uses TRBV4-1 and TRBJ1-2; D uncertain. CDR1 and CDR2 (germline): MGHRA, YSYEKL. CDR3 length: 15 residues. The V and J ends lost 3 bases and 4 bases respectively, with 15 bases between them. The DNA for the CDR3 is TGCGCCAGCAGCCATAACAGTCCCGGCCCCTATGGCTACACCTTC. It yields the protein CASSHNSPGPYGYTF.

The V gene is TRBV5-5, the J gene TRBJ2-3, with 8 bases aligning to TRBD1. The length of the CDR3 is 15 residues. CDR1 is SGHKS, CDR2 YYEKEE, per germline (reference sequence). J lost 6 bases, V lost 3 bases, and 9 bases had no gene match. CDR3 in amino acids: CASSWITGGWDTQYF. The CDR3 DNA follows: TGTGCCAGCAGCTGGATAACAGGGGGGTGGGATACGCAGTATTTT.

The genes are TRBV10-3 and TRBJ2-7; weak D call: TRBD2 (5 bases). V was trimmed by 3 bases and J by 11 bases, leaving 14 bases between them. The CDR3 contains 12 residues. Looked up from germline, CDR1 is ENHRY and CDR2 is SYGVKD. The DNA for the CDR3 is TGTGCCATCAGTGAAGGACCCTGGGAGAAGTACTTC. This encodes CAISEGPWEKYF.

The chain is built from TRBV30 and TRBJ2-5; the D is unclear. CDR3 size: 11 residues. Trimming removed 3 bases from V and 5 bases from J, with 7 bases in between. Germline CDR1 GTSNPN, CDR2 SVGIG (reference sequence). The CDR3 sequence is CAWRYRETQYF. DNA of the CDR3: TGTGCCTGGAGATATCGGGAGACCCAGTACTTC. Full variable domain (rest looked up from reference TRBV30 and TRBJ2-5): SQTIHQWPATLVQPVGSPLSLECTVEGTSNPNLYWYRQAAGRGLQLLFYSVGIGQISSEVPQNLSASRPQDRQFILSSKKLLLSDSGFYLCAWRYRETQYFGPGTRLLVL.

V gene TRBV20-1 combines with J gene TRBJ1-1; no clear D gene. Trimming took off 7 bases at V and 0 bases at J, with 6 bases between the two ends. This CDR3 contains 11 residues. Germline V gene data show CDR1 as DFQATT and CDR2 as SNEGSKA (reference sequence). CDR3 nucleotides: TGCAGTGTTTACATGAACACTGAAGCTTTCTTT. Translation: CSVYMNTEAFF.

Comment on this clone: The junction does not match germline at one end; this may be a read error. The V and J genes are TRBV2 and TRBJ2-3; 12 bases fit TRBD2. This CDR3 is 13 amino acids long. CDR1 SNHLY and CDR2 FYNNEI come from the germline V gene. The CDR3 reads CASLAGGTDTRYF. CDR3 DNA: TGTGCCAGCCTAGCGGGGGGGACAGATACGCGGTATTTT.

V and J are TRBV19 and TRBJ1-4; perhaps TRBD1 as D (5 bases). The CDR3 is 16 amino acids. V lost 3 bases and J lost 0, with 11 bases in between. CDR1 and CDR2 (germline): LNHDA, SQIVND (reference sequence). The CDR3 here is CASSIGGRPTNEKLFF. CDR3 nucleotide sequence: TGTGCCAGTAGTATTGGGGGGAGGCCAACTAATGAAAAACTGTTTTTT.

This clone was counted a single time. The chain uses TRBV7-9 and TRBJ2-7; TRBD2 might be the D (7 bases). V lost 8 bases and J 3 bases, leaving 17 bases between the germline ends. This CDR3 has 14 amino acids. CDR1 SEHNR and CDR2 FQNEAQ come from the germline V gene (reference sequence). The CDR3 nucleotides read TGTGCCAGCTCTAGGGGGGGACATTTCTACGAGCAGTACTTC. It yields the protein CASSRGGHFYEQYF.

This clone was counted between two and nine times. The chain couples TRBV10-3 to TRBJ2-3, with TRBD1 as a possible D gene (6 bases). CDR1 is ENHRY, CDR2 SYGVKD, per germline. The CDR3 loop spans 14 amino acids. V shed 1 base and J shed 14 bases, with 19 bases lying between them. The CDR3, as DNA: TGTGCCATCAGTGAGTGGTCGCCAGGGGACCGTTTGTATTTT. Translated: CAISEWSPGDRLYF.

The chain combines TRBV27 with TRBJ1-1; the D is unclear. Trimming shortened V by 5 bases and J by 6 bases, and 13 bases separated the two germline ends. The germline V gene encodes CDR1 MNHEY and CDR2 SMNVEV (reference sequence). The CDR3 extends over 13 amino acids. CDR3 loop: CASSLSSRAEAFF. The CDR3, as DNA: TGTGCCAGCAGTCTAAGTTCACGGGCTGAAGCTTTCTTT.

The V call is TRBV10-3, the J call TRBJ2-7; weak D call: TRBD1 (5 bases). V was cut by 1 base and J by 6 bases, with 10 bases left in between. Germline V gene lookup returns CDR1 ENHRY and CDR2 SYGVKD. This CDR3 has 13 residues. CDR3 DNA sequence: TGTGCCATCAGTGAGTATAGGGGCGGCGAGCAGTACTTC. Protein product: CAISEYRGGEQYF.

This clone was detected only a few times. The sample has other DNA sequences that encode this CDR3 too. The J gene is TRBJ2-5, the V gene TRBV7-2; TRBD2 matches 13 bases. Germline-derived CDR1 and CDR2 are SGHTA and FQGNSA. This CDR3 has 15 residues. V gave up 5 bases and J gave up 5 bases; unmatched junction bases: 5. CDR3 in DNA: TGTGCCAGCAGCCCTGGACTAGCGGGAGTTGAGACCCAGTACTTC. Residues: CASSPGLAGVETQYF.

The chain joins TRBV6-1 to TRBJ2-1; 12 bases map to TRBD2. CDR3 length: 15 amino acids. The germline gives CDR1 MNHNS, CDR2 SASEGT. The V segment lost 4 bases and the J segment 4 bases; nucleotides outside the gene matches: 2. CDR3 residues: CASSAGTSGYNEQFF. The CDR3, as DNA: TGTGCCAGCAGTGCCGGGACTAGCGGGTACAATGAGCAGTTCTTC.

The rearrangement joins TRBV7-2 to TRBJ1-1, with D perhaps TRBD1 (6 bases). CDR1 and CDR2 (germline): SGHTA, FQGNSA. This CDR3 has 15 residues. The V end was cut by 2 bases, the J end by 3 bases, with 13 bases between. In nucleotides, the CDR3 is TGTGCCAGCAGCTTAAGAGGGGGAGGGTACACTGAAGCTTTCTTT. It translates to CASSLRGGGYTEAFF.

This clone has a handful of counts. CDR3 residues: CASSPLGLAVYEQYF. CDR3 bases: TGTGCCAGCTCACCACTGGGACTAGCCGTTTACGAGCAGTACTTC. The chain couples TRBV18 to TRBJ2-7, with 9 bases identical to TRBD2. The CDR3 totals 15 residues. The junction had 5 bases not matched to a gene; V was cut back by 1 base and J by 4 bases. In germline, CDR1 is KGHSH, CDR2 LQKENI. Full variable domain (rest looked up from reference TRBV18 and TRBJ2-7): NAGVMQNPRHLVRRRGQEARLRCSPMKGHSHVYWYRQLPEEGLKFMVYLQKENIIDESGMPKERFSAEFPKEGPSILRIQQVVRGDSAAYFCASSPLGLAVYEQYFGPGTRLTVT.